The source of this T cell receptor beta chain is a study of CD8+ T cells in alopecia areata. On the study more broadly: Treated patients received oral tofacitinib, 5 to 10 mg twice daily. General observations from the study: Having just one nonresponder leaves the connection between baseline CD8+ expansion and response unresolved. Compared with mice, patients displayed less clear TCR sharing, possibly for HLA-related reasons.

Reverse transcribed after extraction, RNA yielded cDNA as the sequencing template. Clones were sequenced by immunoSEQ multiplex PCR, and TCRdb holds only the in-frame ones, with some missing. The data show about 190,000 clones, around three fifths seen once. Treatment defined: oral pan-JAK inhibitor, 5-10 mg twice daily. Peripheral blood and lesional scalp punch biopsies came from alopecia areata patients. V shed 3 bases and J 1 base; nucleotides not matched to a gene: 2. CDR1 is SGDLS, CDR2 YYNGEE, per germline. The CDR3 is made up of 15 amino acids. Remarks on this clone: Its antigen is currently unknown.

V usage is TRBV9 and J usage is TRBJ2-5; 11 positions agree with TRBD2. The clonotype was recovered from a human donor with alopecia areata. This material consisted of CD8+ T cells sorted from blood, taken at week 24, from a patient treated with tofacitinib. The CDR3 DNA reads TGTGCCAGCAGCGATAGCGGGGGGGCCCAAGAGACCCAGTACTTC. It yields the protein CASSDSGGAQETQYF.